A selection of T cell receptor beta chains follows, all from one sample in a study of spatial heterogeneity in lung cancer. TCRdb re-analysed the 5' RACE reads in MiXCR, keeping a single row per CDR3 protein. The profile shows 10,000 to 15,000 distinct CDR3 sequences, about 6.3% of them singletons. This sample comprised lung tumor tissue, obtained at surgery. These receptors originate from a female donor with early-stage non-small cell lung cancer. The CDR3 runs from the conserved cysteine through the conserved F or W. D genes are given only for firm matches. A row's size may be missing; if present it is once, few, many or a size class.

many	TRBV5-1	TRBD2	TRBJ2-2	TGCGCCAGCAGCGTCAGACTAGCGGGGGCAAACACCGGGGAGCTGTTTTTT	CASSVRLAGANTGELFF
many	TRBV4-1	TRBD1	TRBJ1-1	TGCGCCAGCAGCCAAGATCAAACTTGGGACAGAAACATGAACACTGAAGCTTTCTTT	CASSQDQTWDRNMNTEAFF
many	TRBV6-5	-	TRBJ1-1	TGTGCCAGCAGACCCTCTGTGGGGGAAGTGGAGCCTGAAGCTTTCTTT	CASRPSVGEVEPEAFF
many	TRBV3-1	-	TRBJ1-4	TGTGCCAGCAGCCAAGAAGCGGCAGCAACTAATGAAAAACTGTTTTTT	CASSQEAAATNEKLFF
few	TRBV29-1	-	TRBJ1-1	TGCAGCGCCTTTAAGGCAGGCAACACTGAAGCTTTCTTT	CSAFKAGNTEAFF
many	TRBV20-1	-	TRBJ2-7	TGCAGTGCTAGGAAGGAGTACGAGCAGTACTTC	CSARKEYEQYF
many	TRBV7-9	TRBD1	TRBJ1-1	TGTGCCAGCAGCCGAGGGACAGGACTTAACACTGAAGCTTTCTTT	CASSRGTGLNTEAFF
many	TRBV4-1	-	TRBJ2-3	TGCGCCAGCAGCACGGAGTTAAGCACAGATACGCAGTATTTT	CASSTELSTDTQYF
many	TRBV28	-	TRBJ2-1	TGTGCCAGCAGCCCCACTTGGAGATTCCGCTCCTACAATGAGCAGTTCTTC	CASSPTWRFRSYNEQFF
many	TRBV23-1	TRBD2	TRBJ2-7	TGCGCCAGCAGTCACACTAGCGGGAGTAGTAGGTACGAGCAGTACTTC	CASSHTSGSSRYEQYF
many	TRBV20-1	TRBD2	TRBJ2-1	TGCAGTGCTAGAGCCGGGACTAGCCTCTACAATGAGCAGTTCTTC	CSARAGTSLYNEQFF
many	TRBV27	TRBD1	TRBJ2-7	TGTGCCAGCAGTTTATCGCGGGCCCTCCCCCGGGACAGGGTACCCTACGAGCAGTACTTC	CASSLSRALPRDRVPYEQYF
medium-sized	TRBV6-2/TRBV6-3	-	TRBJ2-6	TGTGCCAGCAGTTCCCCGCGGGTCTTTGGGGCCAACGTCCTGACTTTC	CASSSPRVFGANVLTF
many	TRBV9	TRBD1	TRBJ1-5	TGTGCCAGCAGCGTCGGACAGGCCCCCCAGCCCCAGCATTTT	CASSVGQAPQPQHF
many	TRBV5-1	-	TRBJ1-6	TGCGCCAGCAGCCCAAGGACAGCACAAAATTCACCCCTCCACTTT	CASSPRTAQNSPLHF
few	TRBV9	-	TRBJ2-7	TGTGCCAGCAGCGGAAGACGGGGTCCCTACGAGCAGTACTTC	CASSGRRGPYEQYF
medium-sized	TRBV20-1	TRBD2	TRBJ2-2	TGCAGTGCTAGAGTAGCGGGAGTGAGTACCGGGGAGCTGTTTTTT	CSARVAGVSTGELFF
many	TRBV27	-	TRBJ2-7	TGTGCCAGCAGTTCCTTCCGCCGCTCGATACCCCACGAGCAGTACTTC	CASSSFRRSIPHEQYF
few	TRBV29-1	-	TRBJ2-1	TGCAGCGTTGAACGGGATAGCTCCTACAATGAGCAGTTCTTC	CSVERDSSYNEQFF
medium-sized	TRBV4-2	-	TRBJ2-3	TGTGCCAGCAGCCAAGATATGGGCAATACGCAGTATTTT	CASSQDMGNTQYF
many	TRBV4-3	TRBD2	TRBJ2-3	TGCGCCAGCAGCCAAGAGTTTCGCGGGAGGCAGTATTTT	CASSQEFRGRQYF
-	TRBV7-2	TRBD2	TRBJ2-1	TGTGCCAGCAGAGGACGGGAGGGATACAATGAGCAGTTCTTC	CASRGREGYNEQFF
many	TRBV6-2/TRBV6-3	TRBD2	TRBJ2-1	TGTGCCAGCAGTGCCAGCGGGAGTTACAATGAGCAGTTCTTC	CASSASGSYNEQFF
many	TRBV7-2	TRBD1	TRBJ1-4	TGTGCCAGCAGCGCGGACAGGGGAGTAGGGCTGTTTTTT	CASSADRGVGLFF
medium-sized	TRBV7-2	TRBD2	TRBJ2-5	TGTGCCAGCAGCTACCCCGCCCATAGCGGGAGGGCGGGAGAGACCCAGTACTTC	CASSYPAHSGRAGETQYF
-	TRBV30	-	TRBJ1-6	TGTGCCTGGAGTGCGACAGGCGGGAATTCACCCCTCCACTTT	CAWSATGGNSPLHF
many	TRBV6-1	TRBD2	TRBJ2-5	TGTGCCAGCAGTGGGCGGACTAGCGGGGAAGAGACCCAGTACTTC	CASSGRTSGEETQYF
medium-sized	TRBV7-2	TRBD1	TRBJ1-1	TGTGCCAGCAGCTATACCAGGGGGCAAACTGAAGCTTTCTTT	CASSYTRGQTEAFF
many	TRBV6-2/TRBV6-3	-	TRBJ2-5	TGTGCCAGCAACGCCGGCGGGAAGGTTCAAGAGACCCAGTACTTC	CASNAGGKVQETQYF
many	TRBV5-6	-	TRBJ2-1	TGTGCCAGCAGCTTTCGCGGGCGTCAACGGGAGCAGTTCTTC	CASSFRGRQREQFF
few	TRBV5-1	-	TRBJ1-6	TGCGCCAGCAGCCCTGACCCAGGGCTCGTGGCACCCCTCCACTTT	CASSPDPGLVAPLHF
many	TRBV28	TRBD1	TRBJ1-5	TGTGCCAGCAGTTTATCCCTGACGGGACAGGGTTTCTCTCAGCCCCAGCATTTT	CASSLSLTGQGFSQPQHF
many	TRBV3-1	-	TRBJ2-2	TGTGCCAGCAGCCAAGCGGTCACCGGGGAGCTGTTTTTT	CASSQAVTGELFF
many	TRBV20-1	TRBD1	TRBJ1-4	TGCAGTGCTTCCGAAGGGACAGGACTAGAAAAACTGTTTTTT	CSASEGTGLEKLFF
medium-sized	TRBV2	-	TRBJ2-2	TGTGCCAGCAGTGTAGGGACGAACACCGGGGAGCTGTTTTTT	CASSVGTNTGELFF
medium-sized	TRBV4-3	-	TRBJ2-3	TGCGCCAGCAGCCAATTTCGGGACTCCACGGGGGATACGCAGTATTTT	CASSQFRDSTGDTQYF
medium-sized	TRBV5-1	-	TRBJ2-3	TGCGCCAGCAGCACGGGGACCCGAGGGGATACGCAGTATTTT	CASSTGTRGDTQYF
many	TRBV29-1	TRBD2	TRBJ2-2	TGCAGCGTTCGTGGCGGGAGGAGGACCGGGGAGCTGTTTTTT	CSVRGGRRTGELFF
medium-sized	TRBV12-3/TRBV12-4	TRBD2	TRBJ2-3	TGTGCCAGCACCTCCAGCGGGAAGGGCACAGATACGCAGTATTTT	CASTSSGKGTDTQYF
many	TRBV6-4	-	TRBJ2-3	TGTGCCAGCACGCTTAAGAGGCAGGGCCGCACAGATACGCAGTATTTT	CASTLKRQGRTDTQYF